This TCR beta chain was sequenced for a study of T cells in Graves' hyperthyroidism and ophthalmopathy. General study results and limits: Researchers found most expanded thyroid clonotypes above 0.001 in blood as well. A 13 V-J signature model discriminated ophthalmopathy versus stable hyperthyroidism.

This clonotype was recorded at least ten times. Its target is not known. TCR beta CDR3 sequences were amplified from RNA transcripts. The HTBI set primed first-round TCR CDR3 RT-PCR. TCRdb itself ran the multiplex PCR reads through MiXCR, one entry per CDR3 protein. The profile shows roughly 99,000 distinct CDR3 sequences, roughly 15% of them singletons. If no ophthalmopathy progression occurred within 18 months, Graves' hyperthyroidism was stable. The diagnoses drew upon clinical symptoms, serum thyroxine and TRAb, thyroid ultrasound and orbital computed tomography. The ends lost 5 bases at V and 0 bases at J; junction bases unmatched: 11. This CDR3 is built from 18 residues. Germline V CDR1 and CDR2: MDHEN, SYDVKM.

Material for sequencing was blood. This rearrangement joins TRBV28 to TRBJ2-2; 8 bases match TRBD1. The origin of this receptor is a woman in her forties or fifties with Graves' hyperthyroidism. CDR3 in amino acids: CASSLWTGKATNTGELFF. The CDR3 DNA sequence: TGTGCCAGCAGTCTCTGGACAGGGAAAGCTACGAACACCGGGGAGCTGTTTTTT.